The next 8 T cell receptor beta chains were all read from a single sample in a study of blood T cell repertoires in COVID-19. Sequenced by immunoSEQ multiplex PCR; TCRdb stores in-frame clones only, minus some. The table records approximately 240,000 clones, 75% to 90% of them present only once. Sequenced input: PBMCs or T cells enriched from blood (not recorded which). The receptors derive from a young woman in a cohort exposed to, infected with or recovered from COVID-19 (not recorded which).

The chain carries TRBV10-3 and TRBJ2-3, with 10 nucleotides matching TRBD1. Germline loops: CDR1 ENHRY, CDR2 SYGVKD. The CDR3 contains 15 residues. Trimming took 4 bases from V and 4 from J; bases not matched to a gene: 5. The CDR3 region is CAISGTGGLPDTQYF. The CDR3 coding sequence is TGTGCCATCAGTGGGACAGGGGGATTGCCAGATACGCAGTATTTT.

The chain employs TRBV5-5 and TRBJ1-5; D is ambiguous. CDR3 length: 16 residues. The germline gives CDR1 SGHKS, CDR2 YYEKEE (reference sequence). V was clipped by 0 bases and J by 0 bases, with 10 bases between them. The CDR3 sequence is CASSLGRESSNQPQHF. The CDR3 bases are TGTGCCAGCAGCTTGGGGCGGGAGAGTAGCAATCAGCCCCAGCATTTT.

This rearrangement joins TRBV7-8 to TRBJ2-5; 7 positions match TRBD1. The CDR3 runs 16 residues. Trimming at V came to 5 bases and at J to 3 bases, leaving 12 bases not matched to a gene. Germline CDR1 reads SGHVS; CDR2 reads FQNEAQ. The DNA for the CDR3 is TGTGCCAGCAGCCCCCGGGACAGAGGCCCCGAAGAGACCCAGTACTTC. Translating it yields CASSPRDRGPEETQYF.

In its sample, this clone was seen once. The chain employs TRBV12-3 or TRBV12-4 and TRBJ2-5, with D perhaps TRBD1 (5 bases). This CDR3 is 12 amino acids long. The V end was cut by 8 bases, the J end by 5 bases, with 12 bases between. CDR3 amino acids: CASLGHRETQYF. In nucleotides, the CDR3 is TGTGCCAGCCTCGGTCACAGGGAGACCCAGTACTTC.

The chain joins TRBV5-6 to TRBJ2-4; TRBD1 agrees at 9 bases. This CDR3 comprises 14 residues. CDR1 is SGHDT and CDR2 is YYEEEE in the germline V gene. The V segment lost 3 bases and the J segment 6 bases; nucleotides outside the gene matches: 4. CDR3 region: CASSSPGQGNIQYF. CDR3 coding DNA: TGTGCCAGCAGCTCCCCGGGACAGGGAAACATTCAGTACTTC.

This clone was observed a few times. The rearrangement joins TRBV5-1 to TRBJ2-1; tentative D call: TRBD1 (5 bases). In germline, CDR1 is SGHRS, CDR2 YFSETQ. V was cut by 1 base and J by 6 bases, with 8 bases left in between. The CDR3 has 13 amino acids. The CDR3 loop is CASSLMQGNEQFF. The CDR3 nucleotides read TGCGCCAGCAGCTTGATGCAGGGCAATGAGCAGTTCTTC.

V usage is TRBV7-6 and J usage is TRBJ1-3; no clear D gene. Germline V lookup: CDR1 SGHVS, CDR2 FNYEAQ. The germline V and J ends were trimmed by 4 bases and 1 base, with 11 bases remaining between them. This CDR3 has 15 amino acids. CDR3 sequence reads: CASSSRTISGNTIYF. The CDR3, as DNA: TGTGCCAGCAGCTCTCGGACTATTTCTGGAAACACCATATATTTT.

The gene calls are TRBV9 and TRBJ1-1; D gene ambiguous. With 2 bases removed from V and 0 bases from J, the gap between germline ends came to 5 bases. The CDR3 is made up of 13 amino acids. CDR1 is SGDLS, CDR2 YYNGEE, per germline. The CDR3 DNA is TGTGCCAGCAGCGTTAAATTGAACACTGAAGCTTTCTTT. Its translation is CASSVKLNTEAFF.